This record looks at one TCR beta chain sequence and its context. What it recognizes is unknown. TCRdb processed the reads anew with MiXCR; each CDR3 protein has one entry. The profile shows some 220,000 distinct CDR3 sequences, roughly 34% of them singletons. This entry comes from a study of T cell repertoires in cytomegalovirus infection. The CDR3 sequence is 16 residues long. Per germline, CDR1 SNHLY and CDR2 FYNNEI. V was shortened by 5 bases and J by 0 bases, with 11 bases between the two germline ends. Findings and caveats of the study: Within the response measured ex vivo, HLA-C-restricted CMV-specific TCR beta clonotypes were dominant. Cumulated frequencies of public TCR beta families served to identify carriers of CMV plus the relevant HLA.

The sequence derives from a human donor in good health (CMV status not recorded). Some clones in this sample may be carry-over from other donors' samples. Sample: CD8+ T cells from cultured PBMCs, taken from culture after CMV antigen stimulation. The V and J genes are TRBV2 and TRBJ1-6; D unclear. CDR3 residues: CASSQHILSYNSPLHF. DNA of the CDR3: TGTGCCAGCAGTCAACATATCCTCTCCTATAATTCACCCCTCCACTTT.